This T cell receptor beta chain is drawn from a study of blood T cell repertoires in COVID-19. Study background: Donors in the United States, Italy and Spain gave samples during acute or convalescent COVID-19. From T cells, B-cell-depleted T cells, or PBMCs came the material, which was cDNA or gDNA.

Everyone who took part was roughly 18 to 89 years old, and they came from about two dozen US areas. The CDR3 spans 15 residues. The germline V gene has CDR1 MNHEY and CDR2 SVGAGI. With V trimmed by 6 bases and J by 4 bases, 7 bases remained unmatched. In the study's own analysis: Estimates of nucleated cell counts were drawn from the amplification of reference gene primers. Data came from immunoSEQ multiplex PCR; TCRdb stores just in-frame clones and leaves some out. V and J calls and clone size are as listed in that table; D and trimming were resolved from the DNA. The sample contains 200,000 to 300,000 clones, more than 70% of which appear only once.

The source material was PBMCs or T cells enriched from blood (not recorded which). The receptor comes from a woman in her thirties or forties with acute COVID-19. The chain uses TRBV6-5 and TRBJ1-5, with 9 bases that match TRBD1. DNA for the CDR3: TGTGCCAGCAGCAAGACAGGGGGTGTTAATCAGCCCCAGCATTTT. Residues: CASSKTGGVNQPQHF.